Below, 25 T cell receptor beta chains from the same sample are listed, as sequenced in a study of identical twins. TCRdb reprocessed the 5' RACE reads with MiXCR, giving one entry per CDR3 protein. Counted here are 450,000 to 500,000 distinct CDR3 sequences, around 15% occurring once; the ten biggest clones make up 0.98%. These records were also assigned to another study, of yellow fever vaccine responses in identical twins.

The material sequenced was CD4+ T cells sorted from blood. These receptor sequences come from a woman in her late teens or twenties in good health.

The gene calls are TRBV6-5 and TRBJ2-1; 8 positions agree with TRBD2. This CDR3 comprises 15 residues. Per germline, CDR1 MNHEY and CDR2 SVGAGI. Trimming took 0 bases from V and 6 from J; bases not matched to a gene: 4. In DNA, the CDR3 is TGTGCCAGCAGTTACTCGCGGGGGGATCTCAATGAGCAGTTCTTC. Its protein is CASSYSRGDLNEQFF.

The chain has TRBV20-1 and TRBJ2-7; a possible D gene is TRBD1 (5 bases). Deletions cut 6 bases from V and 2 bases from J, with 11 bases between. This CDR3 has 12 residues. Germline V gene lookup returns CDR1 DFQATT and CDR2 SNEGSKA (reference sequence). The chain's CDR3 is CSATDKAYEQYF. Written as DNA, the CDR3 is TGCAGTGCAACGGACAAGGCCTACGAGCAGTACTTC.

The chain is built from TRBV24-1 and TRBJ1-4; D not resolved. The CDR3 spans 14 residues. V shed 4 bases and J shed 4 bases, with 9 bases lying between them. CDR1 is KGHDR and CDR2 is SFDVKD in the germline V gene. This CDR3 reads CATSDGRLNEKLFF. CDR3 coding DNA: TGTGCCACCAGTGACGGGCGACTTAATGAAAAACTGTTTTTT.

This clonotype has just a few counts. The CDR3 nucleotides read TGTGCCAGCAGTGCCGGGACAGGCTATGGCTACACCTTC. It encodes CASSAGTGYGYTF. V and J are TRBV25-1 and TRBJ1-2, with 8 bases identical to TRBD1. The length of the CDR3 is 13 residues. V lost 4 bases to trimming and J lost 4 bases; unmatched junction nucleotides: 2. Germline V gene lookup returns CDR1 MGHDK and CDR2 SYGVNS.

V is TRBV6-5 and J is TRBJ1-4; D is unclear. Germline CDR1 is MNHEY and CDR2 is SVGAGI. This CDR3 has 14 residues. V lost 4 bases, J lost 7 bases, and 13 bases lay in between. The CDR3 reads CASSSRTEGEKLFF. The CDR3 DNA reads as TGTGCCAGCAGTTCCAGGACTGAGGGTGAAAAACTGTTTTTT.

This clonotype has a single count. The chain carries TRBV7-2 and TRBJ2-1, with D uncertain. There are 15 residues in the CDR3. Germline V CDR1 and CDR2: SGHTA, FQGNSA. Trimming pared 5 bases from V and 4 bases from J, leaving 15 bases between. As DNA, the CDR3 is TGTGCCAGCAGCCCAGTTAGGGTAGTTTACAATGAGCAGTTCTTC. Translating gives CASSPVRVVYNEQFF.

This clonotype was seen repeatedly, ten times or more. This chain joins TRBV4-2 and TRBJ1-1; D not certain. V gave up 0 bases and J gave up 4 bases, with 12 bases separating them. The CDR3 contains 15 residues. Per germline, CDR1 LGHNA and CDR2 YNFKEQ. CDR3 bases: TGTGCCAGCAGCCAAGATCTAAGGGCGAGCACTGAAGCTTTCTTT. Translated: CASSQDLRASTEAFF.

This clonotype was observed once. This chain uses TRBV7-9 with TRBJ2-3; D uncertain. V was trimmed by 1 base and J by 5 bases, leaving 10 bases between them. CDR1 is SEHNR and CDR2 is FQNEAQ in the germline V gene (reference sequence). There are 14 residues in the CDR3. The CDR3: CASSLGSVGDTQYF. The CDR3 DNA reads as TGTGCCAGCAGCTTAGGATCTGTTGGAGATACGCAGTATTTT.

The CDR3 nucleotides are TGTGCCAGCCGTCTAGCGGGAGGGATGGATGAGCAGTTCTTC. Protein: CASRLAGGMDEQFF. V gene TRBV2 combines with J gene TRBJ2-1, with TRBD2 identical over 12 bases. Germline CDR1 and CDR2: SNHLY and FYNNEI. V was pared by 8 bases and J by 8 bases, with 7 bases of the junction left unmatched. The CDR3 length is 14 residues. Drawing the rest from reference TRBV2 and TRBJ2-1, the complete variable domain is EPEVTQTPSHQVTQMGQEVILRCVPISNHLYFYWYRQILGQKVEFLVSFYNNEISEKSEIFDDQFSVERPDGSNFTLKIRSTKLEDSAMYFCASRLAGGMDEQFFGPGTRLTVL.

This chain joins TRBV15 and TRBJ1-4, with D hard to call. There are 14 residues in the CDR3. Germline CDR1 and CDR2: LNHNV and YYDKDF (reference sequence). The ends were cut back, 1 base at V and 4 bases at J, with 7 bases in the middle. The DNA for the CDR3 is TGTGCCACCAGCAGAGGGCTGAGTAATGAAAAACTGTTTTTT. Translated: CATSRGLSNEKLFF.

The chain is built from TRBV5-4 and TRBJ1-1, with D perhaps TRBD1 (6 bases). CDR1 is SGHNT and CDR2 is YYREEE in the germline V gene (reference sequence). Trimming shortened V by 3 bases and J by 8 bases, and 14 bases separated the two germline ends. The CDR3 consists of 13 residues. The CDR3 region has the DNA TGTGCCAGCAGCTCCCTACCAGGGACAGAAGCTTTCTTT. Translating gives CASSSLPGTEAFF.

There are a few counts of this clonotype. This chain uses TRBV3-1 with TRBJ1-6; no firm D call. Trimming shortened V by 4 bases and J by 7 bases, and 20 bases separated the two germline ends. Looked up from germline, CDR1 is LGHDT and CDR2 is YNNKEL (reference sequence). This CDR3 spans 17 amino acids. Here the CDR3 reads CASSRTDARVGNSPLHF. The CDR3, as DNA: TGTGCCAGCAGCCGGACGGATGCGAGGGTTGGGAATTCACCCCTCCACTTT.

There are many counts of this clonotype. The V gene is TRBV12-3 or TRBV12-4, the J gene TRBJ2-3; D unclear. The V gene lost 1 base and the J gene lost 1 base, with 9 bases spanning the gap. This CDR3 contains 15 residues. CDR3 DNA sequence: TGTGCCAGCAGTTTAGGGACCCCGGGCACAGATACGCAGTATTTT. Translating gives CASSLGTPGTDTQYF.

CDR3 loop: CASSFPAPSQGTMNTEAFF. The CDR3 DNA follows: TGTGCCAGCAGTTTTCCCGCCCCTTCCCAGGGGACCATGAACACTGAAGCTTTCTTT. The chain combines TRBV27 with TRBJ1-1, with a weak D call TRBD1 (6 bases). This CDR3 contains 19 residues. Germline V gene data show CDR1 as MNHEY and CDR2 as SMNVEV (reference sequence). V gave up 3 bases and J gave up 0 bases, with 23 bases separating them.

About this clonotype itself: An end of the junction does not agree with germline; a read error may underlie this. This chain uses TRBV12-3 or TRBV12-4 with TRBJ2-5; 7 bases match TRBD2. The CDR3 spans 15 residues. CDR3 bases: TGTGCCAGCAGGATGGCAGGGAGGGACCAAGAGACCCAGCACTTC. This codes for CASRMAGRDQETQHF.

V and J are TRBV12-3 or TRBV12-4 and TRBJ2-1; D gene unclear. Trimming took off 1 base at V and 10 bases at J, with 8 bases between the two ends. The CDR3 extends over 12 amino acids. CDR3 sequence (DNA): TGTGCCAGCAGTTTAGGGTATGGCGAGCAGTTCTTC. Translation gives CASSLGYGEQFF.

The chain combines TRBV11-2 with TRBJ2-7; D is perhaps TRBD1 (7 bases). Germline V gene sequence: CDR1 SGHAT, CDR2 FQNNGV. Trimming cost V 0 bases and J 4 bases, with 13 bases left between them. The length of the CDR3 is 15 residues. The CDR3 sequence: CASSLDVRGAYEQYF. CDR3 nucleotide sequence: TGTGCCAGCAGCTTAGATGTCAGGGGGGCATACGAGCAGTACTTC.

This clonotype has only a few counts. The V call is TRBV20-1, the J call TRBJ2-1; D may be TRBD1 (5 bases). Germline-derived CDR1 and CDR2 are DFQATT and SNEGSKA (reference sequence). Trimming left V 5 bases short and J 7 bases short, with 18 bases between. The CDR3 runs to 14 residues. The CDR3 region is CSAGAVRIGNEQFF. CDR3 bases: TGCAGTGCTGGGGCGGTTCGGATCGGGAATGAGCAGTTCTTC.

The rearrangement links TRBV29-1 to TRBJ1-1; D may be TRBD1 (6 bases). The germline CDR1 and CDR2 sequences are SQVTM and ANQGSEA. V was pared by 4 bases and J by 5 bases, with 11 bases between. The CDR3 totals 12 residues. The CDR3 DNA is TGCAGCGTTGCCCAGGGGCGGACTGAAGCTTTCTTT. Its translation: CSVAQGRTEAFF.

This chain links TRBV5-5 with TRBJ2-1; D is possibly TRBD2 (5 bases). The V gene lost 0 bases and the J gene lost 3 bases, with 13 bases spanning the gap. CDR1 is SGHKS, CDR2 YYEKEE, per germline (reference sequence). The CDR3 spans 16 residues. CDR3 loop: CASSLAGSLLYNEQFF. The CDR3 coding sequence is TGTGCCAGCAGCTTGGCTGGGAGCCTGCTCTACAATGAGCAGTTCTTC.

The sample holds many counts of this clonotype. The rearrangement links TRBV20-1 to TRBJ2-2; perhaps TRBD1 as D (5 bases). In germline, CDR1 is DFQATT, CDR2 SNEGSKA (reference sequence). Trimming stripped 6 bases from V and 3 bases from J, with 11 bases between. There are 13 residues in the CDR3. The CDR3 DNA sequence: TGCAGTGCCCGGACACATTACACCGGGGAGCTGTTTTTT. It codes for CSARTHYTGELFF.

This clonotype was counted ten times or more. V usage is TRBV5-1 and J usage is TRBJ1-1; D unresolved. V was shortened by 0 bases and J by 1 base, with 10 bases between the two germline ends. CDR3 length: 15 amino acids. CDR1 is SGHRS, CDR2 YFSETQ, per germline. CDR3 nucleotide sequence: TGCGCCAGCAGCTTGGCTGGGTTGGAGAACACTGAAGCTTTCTTT. Amino acids: CASSLAGLENTEAFF.

This clonotype was found a few times. The V and J genes are TRBV23-1 and TRBJ2-1; D may be TRBD2 (5 bases). TRBV23-1 is flagged as an ORF with uncertain function. Trimming removed 0 bases at V and 6 bases at J, with 9 bases between. This CDR3 has 14 residues. CDR3 DNA sequence: TGCGCCAGCAGTCAATCAAAGGACTCCAATGAGCAGTTCTTC. Protein sequence: CASSQSKDSNEQFF.

This clonotype was seen a few times. The chain uses TRBV20-1 and TRBJ2-3; 8 positions agree with TRBD2. V lost 2 bases, J lost 4 bases, and 8 bases stayed unmatched. The germline V gene encodes CDR1 DFQATT and CDR2 SNEGSKA (reference sequence). The CDR3 runs to 15 residues. As DNA, the CDR3 is TGCAGTGCTAGACGACTAGCGTTCGGGTCAGATACGCAGTATTTT. Encoded protein: CSARRLAFGSDTQYF.

This clonotype was seen repeatedly, ten times or more. This likely comes from a read error, as the CDR3 has no conserved phenylalanine or tryptophan at its end. The DNA is left out, because the CDR3 cannot be placed on it with certainty; the CDR3 is given as TCRdb lists it. The chain employs TRBV5-1 and TRBJ1-1. The CDR3 spans 15 residues, counting both ends. The V gene's germline CDR1 is SGHRS and CDR2 YFSETQ. CDR3 sequence reads: CASSLTGFMNTEVFL.